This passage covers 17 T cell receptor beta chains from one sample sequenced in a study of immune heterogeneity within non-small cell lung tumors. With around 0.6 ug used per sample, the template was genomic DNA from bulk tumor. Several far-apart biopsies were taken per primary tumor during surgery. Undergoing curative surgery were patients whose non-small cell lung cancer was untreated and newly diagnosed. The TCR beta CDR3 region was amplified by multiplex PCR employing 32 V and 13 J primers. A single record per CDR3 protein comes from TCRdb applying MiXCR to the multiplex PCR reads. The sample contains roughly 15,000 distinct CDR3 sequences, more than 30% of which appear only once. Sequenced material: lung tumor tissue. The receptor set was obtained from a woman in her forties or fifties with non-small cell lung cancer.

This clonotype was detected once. The DNA of the CDR3 is TGTGCCAGCAGTGGAACTAGCGGACTCACAGATACGCAGTATTTT. Its protein product is CASSGTSGLTDTQYF. V gene TRBV7-9 combines with J gene TRBJ2-3, with TRBD2 identical over 8 bases. The CDR3 runs to 15 residues. J was trimmed by 2 bases and V by 6 bases; bases with no gene match: 7. From germline, CDR1 is SEHNR and CDR2 FQNEAQ (reference sequence).

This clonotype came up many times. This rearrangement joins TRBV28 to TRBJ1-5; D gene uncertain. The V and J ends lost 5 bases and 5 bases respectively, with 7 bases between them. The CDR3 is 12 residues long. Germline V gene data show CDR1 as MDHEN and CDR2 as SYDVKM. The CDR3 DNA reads TGTGCCAGCAGTGAACAGCATCAGCCCCAGCATTTT. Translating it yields CASSEQHQPQHF.

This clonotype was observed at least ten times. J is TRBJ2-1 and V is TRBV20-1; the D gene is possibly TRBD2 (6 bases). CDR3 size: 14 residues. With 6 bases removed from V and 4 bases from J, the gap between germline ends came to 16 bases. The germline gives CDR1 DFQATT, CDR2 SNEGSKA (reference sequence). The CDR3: CSAPRLDGYNEQFF. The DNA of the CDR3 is TGCAGTGCACCAAGACTAGATGGATACAATGAGCAGTTCTTC.

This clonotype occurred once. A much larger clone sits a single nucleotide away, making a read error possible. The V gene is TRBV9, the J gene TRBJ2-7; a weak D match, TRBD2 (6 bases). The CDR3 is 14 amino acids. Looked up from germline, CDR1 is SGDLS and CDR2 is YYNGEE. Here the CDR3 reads CANSVVAEAYEQYF. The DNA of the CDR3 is TGTGCCAACAGCGTAGTAGCGGAAGCCTACGAGCAGTACTTC.

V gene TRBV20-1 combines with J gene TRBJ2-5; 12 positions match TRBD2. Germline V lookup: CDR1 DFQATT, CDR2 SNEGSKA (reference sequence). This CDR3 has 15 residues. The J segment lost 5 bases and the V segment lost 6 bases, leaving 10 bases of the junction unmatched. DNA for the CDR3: TGCAGTGCCAGCCTAGCGGGGGGGCCTGGTGAGACCCAGTACTTC. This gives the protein CSASLAGGPGETQYF.

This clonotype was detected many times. CDR3 region: CASSLRQGWNTEAFF. DNA for the CDR3: TGTGCCAGCAGTTTAAGACAGGGCTGGAACACTGAAGCTTTCTTT. The chain recombines TRBV12-3 or TRBV12-4 with TRBJ1-1, with 7 nucleotides matching TRBD1. CDR3 length equals 15 residues. V shed 2 bases, J shed 1 base, and the junction held 4 bases outside the gene matches.

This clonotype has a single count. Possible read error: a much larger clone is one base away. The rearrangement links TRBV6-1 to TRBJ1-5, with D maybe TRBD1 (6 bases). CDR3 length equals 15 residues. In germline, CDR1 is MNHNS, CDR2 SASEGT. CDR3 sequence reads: CASGHRVNSNKPQHF. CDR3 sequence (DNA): TGTGCCAGCGGCCACAGGGTGAATAGCAATAAGCCCCAGCATTTT.

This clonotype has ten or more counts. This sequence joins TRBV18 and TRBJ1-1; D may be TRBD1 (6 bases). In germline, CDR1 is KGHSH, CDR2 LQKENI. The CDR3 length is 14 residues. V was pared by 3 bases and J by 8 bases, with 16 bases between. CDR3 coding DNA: TGTGCCAGCTCACCCTCCGTACAGGGCCGAGAAGCTTTCTTT. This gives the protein CASSPSVQGREAFF. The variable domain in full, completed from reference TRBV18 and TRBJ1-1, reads NAGVMQNPRHLVRRRGQEARLRCSPMKGHSHVYWYRQLPEEGLKFMVYLQKENIIDESGMPKERFSAEFPKEGPSILRIQQVVRGDSAAYFCASSPSVQGREAFFGQGTRLTVV.

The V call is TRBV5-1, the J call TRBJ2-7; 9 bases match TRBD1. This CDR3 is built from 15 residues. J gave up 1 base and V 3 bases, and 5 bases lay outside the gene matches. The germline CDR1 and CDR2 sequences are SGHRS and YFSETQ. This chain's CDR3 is CASSSLGTGSYEQYF. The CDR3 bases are TGCGCCAGCAGCTCCCTAGGGACAGGGTCCTACGAGCAGTACTTC.

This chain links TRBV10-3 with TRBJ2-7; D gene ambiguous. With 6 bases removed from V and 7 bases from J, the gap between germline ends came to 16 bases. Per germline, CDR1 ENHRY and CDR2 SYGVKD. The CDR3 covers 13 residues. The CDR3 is CAIRRPSVGEQYF. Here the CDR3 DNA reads TGTGCCATCAGAAGACCCTCCGTGGGGGAGCAGTACTTC.

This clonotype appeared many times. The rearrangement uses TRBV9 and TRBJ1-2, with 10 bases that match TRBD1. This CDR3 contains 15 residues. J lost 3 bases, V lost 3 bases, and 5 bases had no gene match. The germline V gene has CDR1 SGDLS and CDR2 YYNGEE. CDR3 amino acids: CASSASGQGHYGYTF. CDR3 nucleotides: TGTGCCAGCAGCGCCTCGGGACAGGGGCACTATGGCTACACCTTC.

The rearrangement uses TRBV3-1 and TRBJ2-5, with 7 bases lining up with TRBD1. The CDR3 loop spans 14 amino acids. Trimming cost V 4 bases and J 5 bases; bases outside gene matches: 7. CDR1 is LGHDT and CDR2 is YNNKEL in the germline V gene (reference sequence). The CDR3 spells CASSPGTAGETQYF. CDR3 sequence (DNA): TGTGCCAGCAGCCCCGGGACAGCAGGGGAGACCCAGTACTTC.

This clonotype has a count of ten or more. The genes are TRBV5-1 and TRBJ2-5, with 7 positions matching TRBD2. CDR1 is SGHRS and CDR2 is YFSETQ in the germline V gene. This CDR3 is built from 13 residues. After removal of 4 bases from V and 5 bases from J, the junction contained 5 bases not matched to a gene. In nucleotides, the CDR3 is TGCGCCAGCAGCCCAGGACTAGAGGAGACCCAGTACTTC. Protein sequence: CASSPGLEETQYF.

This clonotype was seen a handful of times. CDR3 amino acids: CASSYSRGGRAFF. The CDR3 DNA reads TGTGCCAGCAGTTACTCAAGAGGGGGTAGGGCTTTCTTT. The genes are TRBV6-5 and TRBJ1-1; possibly TRBD1 for D (6 bases). V was trimmed by 0 bases and J by 11 bases, leaving 13 bases between them. CDR1 is MNHEY and CDR2 is SVGAGI in the germline V gene. This CDR3 has 13 amino acids.

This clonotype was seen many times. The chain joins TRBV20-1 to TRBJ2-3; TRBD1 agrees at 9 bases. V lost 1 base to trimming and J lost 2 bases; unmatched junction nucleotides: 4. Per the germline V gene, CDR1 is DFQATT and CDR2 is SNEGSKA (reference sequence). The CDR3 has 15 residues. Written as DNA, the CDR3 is TGCAGTGCTAGAGCCGGGACAGGGTACACAGATACGCAGTATTTT. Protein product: CSARAGTGYTDTQYF.

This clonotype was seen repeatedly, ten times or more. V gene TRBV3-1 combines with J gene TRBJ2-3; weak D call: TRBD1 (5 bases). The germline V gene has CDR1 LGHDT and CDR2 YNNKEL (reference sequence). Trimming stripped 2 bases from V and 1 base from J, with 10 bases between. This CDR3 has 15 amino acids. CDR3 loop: CASSQQGVGTDTQYF. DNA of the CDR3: TGTGCCAGCAGCCAACAGGGTGTGGGCACAGATACGCAGTATTTT.

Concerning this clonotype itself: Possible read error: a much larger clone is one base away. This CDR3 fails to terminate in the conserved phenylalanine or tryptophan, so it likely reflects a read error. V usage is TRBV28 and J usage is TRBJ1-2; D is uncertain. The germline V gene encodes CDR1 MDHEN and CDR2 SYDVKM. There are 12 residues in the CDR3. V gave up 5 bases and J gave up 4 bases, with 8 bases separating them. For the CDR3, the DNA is TGTGCCAGCAGTCGTCGGACCTATGGCTACACCTTA. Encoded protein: CASSRRTYGYTL.